Below are 8 T cell receptor beta chains sequenced from a single sample in a study of blood T cell repertoires in COVID-19. Data came from immunoSEQ multiplex PCR; TCRdb stores just in-frame clones and leaves some out. Here the sample spans around 270,000 clones, approximately 88% being singletons. The sample consisted of PBMCs or T cells enriched from blood (not recorded which). Every receptor here comes from a woman aged 35 to 49 who had been exposed to COVID-19.

Details on this clone: The junction and the germline gene differ at one end; a read error may be behind it. The V and J genes are TRBV5-1 and TRBJ2-3; 7 positions match TRBD2. The CDR3 consists of 15 residues. Germline loops: CDR1 SGHRS, CDR2 YFSETQ. Written as DNA, the CDR3 is TGTGCCAGCAGCTTGGTGGGCGGGAGCAGGGATACGCAGTATTTT. Translated, it gives CASSLVGGSRDTQYF.

V gene TRBV7-8 combines with J gene TRBJ1-5; 7 bases line up with TRBD1. Looked up from germline, CDR1 is SGHVS and CDR2 is FQNEAQ. The V and J ends lost 0 bases and 6 bases, in that order; junction bases with no gene match: 5. The CDR3 length is 15 residues. Written as DNA, the CDR3 is TGTGCCAGCAGCTTAGCGGAGGCAGGGGGTCAGCCCCAGCATTTT. It specifies CASSLAEAGGQPQHF.

The chain couples TRBV24-1 to TRBJ2-1, with 11 bases fitting TRBD1. This CDR3 contains 18 residues. Germline V gene sequence: CDR1 KGHDR, CDR2 SFDVKD. The V and J ends lost 2 bases and 6 bases, in that order; junction bases with no gene match: 11. The CDR3 is CATSDYSGTGGSGNEQFF. CDR3 nucleotides: TGTGCCACCAGTGATTATTCCGGGACAGGGGGTTCCGGCAATGAGCAGTTCTTC.

This chain uses TRBV7-9 with TRBJ1-2, with a tentative D call TRBD1 (5 bases). Looked up from germline, CDR1 is SEHNR and CDR2 is FQNEAQ (reference sequence). V was shortened by 5 bases and J by 1 base, with 8 bases between the two germline ends. The CDR3 has 13 amino acids. The CDR3 here is CASSIDSNYGYTF. In DNA, the CDR3 is TGTGCCAGCAGCATAGACAGTAACTATGGCTACACCTTC.

The rearrangement links TRBV28 to TRBJ2-3; D is unresolved. Deletions cut 4 bases from V and 5 bases from J, with 16 bases between. Germline V gene lookup returns CDR1 MDHEN and CDR2 SYDVKM. The CDR3 loop spans 15 amino acids. Here the CDR3 DNA reads TGTGCCAGCAGTTCCTCCTCCCGACACGTAGATACGCAGTATTTT. Its translation is CASSSSSRHVDTQYF.

The chain has TRBV19 and TRBJ1-5; no clear D gene. V lost 6 bases to trimming and J lost 4 bases, with 7 bases between them. Germline V gene lookup returns CDR1 LNHDA and CDR2 SQIVND (reference sequence). The CDR3 contains 12 residues. CDR3 loop: CASRYRNQPQHF. Here the CDR3 DNA reads TGTGCCAGTAGATACAGAAATCAGCCCCAGCATTTT.

A few counts support this clone. The chain joins TRBV2 to TRBJ1-6; TRBD1 matches 9 bases. The CDR3 spans 15 residues. The V gene end was trimmed by 7 bases and the J gene end by 9 bases; junction bases not matched to a gene: 10. Germline values: CDR1 SNHLY, CDR2 FYNNEI. The CDR3 loop is CASTKDRGASSPLHF. The CDR3, as DNA: TGTGCCAGCACTAAGGACAGGGGCGCGAGTTCACCCCTCCACTTT.

This chain connects TRBV28 to TRBJ1-1; 7 bases line up with TRBD1. Losses at the gene ends were 8 bases for V and 0 bases for J; bases not matched to a gene: 15. The CDR3 extends over 17 amino acids. The V gene's germline CDR1 is MDHEN and CDR2 SYDVKM. In DNA, the CDR3 is TGTGCCAGCCGTATAGGGGGCGTAAGTGGTGTGAACACTGAAGCTTTCTTT. This gives the protein CASRIGGVSGVNTEAFF.